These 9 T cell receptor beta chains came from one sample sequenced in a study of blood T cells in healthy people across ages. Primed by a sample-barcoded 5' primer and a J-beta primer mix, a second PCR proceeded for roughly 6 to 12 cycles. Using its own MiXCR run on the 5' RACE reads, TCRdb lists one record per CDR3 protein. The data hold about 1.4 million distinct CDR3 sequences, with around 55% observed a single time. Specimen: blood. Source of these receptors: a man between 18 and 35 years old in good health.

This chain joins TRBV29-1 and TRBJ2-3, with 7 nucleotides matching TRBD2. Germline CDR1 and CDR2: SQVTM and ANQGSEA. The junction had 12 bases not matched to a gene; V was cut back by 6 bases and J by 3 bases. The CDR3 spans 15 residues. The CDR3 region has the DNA TGCAGCGTCGCAACTAGCGCCCGAAGGACAGATACGCAGTATTTT. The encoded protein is CSVATSARRTDTQYF.

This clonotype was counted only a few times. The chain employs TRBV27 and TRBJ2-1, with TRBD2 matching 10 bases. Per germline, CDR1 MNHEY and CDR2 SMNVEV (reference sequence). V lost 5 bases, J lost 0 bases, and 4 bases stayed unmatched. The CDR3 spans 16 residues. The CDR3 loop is CASSTSGAPSYNEQFF. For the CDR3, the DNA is TGTGCCAGCAGTACTAGCGGGGCCCCCTCCTACAATGAGCAGTTCTTC.

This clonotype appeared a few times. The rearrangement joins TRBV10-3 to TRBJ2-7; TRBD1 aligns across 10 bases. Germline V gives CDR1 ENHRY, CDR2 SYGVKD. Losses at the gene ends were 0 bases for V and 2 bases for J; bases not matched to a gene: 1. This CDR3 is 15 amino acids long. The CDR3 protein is CAISESGQGAYEQYF. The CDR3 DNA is TGTGCCATCAGTGAGTCTGGACAGGGGGCCTACGAGCAGTACTTC.

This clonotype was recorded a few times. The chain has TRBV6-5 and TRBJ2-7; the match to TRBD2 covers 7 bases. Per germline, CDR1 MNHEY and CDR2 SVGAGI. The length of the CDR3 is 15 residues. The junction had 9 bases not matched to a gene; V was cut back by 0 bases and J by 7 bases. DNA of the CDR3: TGTGCCAGCAGTTACTCCGGGGGGAACATAGGGGAGCAGTACTTC. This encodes CASSYSGGNIGEQYF.

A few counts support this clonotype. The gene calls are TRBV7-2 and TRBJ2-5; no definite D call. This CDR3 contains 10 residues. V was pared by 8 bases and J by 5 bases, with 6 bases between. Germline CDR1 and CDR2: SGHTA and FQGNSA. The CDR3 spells CASGIETQYF. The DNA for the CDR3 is TGTGCCAGCGGGATTGAGACCCAGTACTTC.

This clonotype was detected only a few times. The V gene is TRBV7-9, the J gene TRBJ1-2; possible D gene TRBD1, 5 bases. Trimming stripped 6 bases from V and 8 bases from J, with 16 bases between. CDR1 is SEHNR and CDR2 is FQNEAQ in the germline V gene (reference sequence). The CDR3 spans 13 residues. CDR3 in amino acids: CASSLKPGQGYTF. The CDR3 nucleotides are TGTGCCAGCAGTCTAAAGCCAGGGCAAGGCTACACCTTC.

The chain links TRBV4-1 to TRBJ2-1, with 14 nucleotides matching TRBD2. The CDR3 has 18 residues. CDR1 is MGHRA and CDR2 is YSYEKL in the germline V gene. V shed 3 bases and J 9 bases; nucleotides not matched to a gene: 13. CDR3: CASSHTLLGTSGSFEQFF. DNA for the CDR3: TGCGCCAGCAGCCACACTTTACTTGGGACTAGCGGGAGTTTTGAGCAGTTCTTC.

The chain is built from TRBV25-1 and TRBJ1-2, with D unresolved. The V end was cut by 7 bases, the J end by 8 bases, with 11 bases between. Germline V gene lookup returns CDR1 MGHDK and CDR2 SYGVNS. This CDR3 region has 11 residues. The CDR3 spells CASTAGQGYTF. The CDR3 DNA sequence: TGTGCCAGCACCGCGGGCCAGGGCTACACCTTC.

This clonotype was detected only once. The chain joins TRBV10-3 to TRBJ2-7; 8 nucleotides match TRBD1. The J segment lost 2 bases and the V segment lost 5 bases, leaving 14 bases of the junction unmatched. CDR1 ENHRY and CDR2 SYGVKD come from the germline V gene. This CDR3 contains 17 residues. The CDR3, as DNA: TGTGCCATCAGTAACTCTATTCAGGGGGCCAAAGCCTACGAGCAGTACTTC. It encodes CAISNSIQGAKAYEQYF.